These 21 T cell receptor beta chains share one sample of origin, sequenced in a study of T-cell reconstitution after alpha-beta-depleted transplantation in children. TCRbeta library construction was performed incorporating unique molecular identifiers. MiXCR, run by TCRdb on the PCR reads, gives a single entry per CDR3 protein. The sample holds about 120,000 distinct CDR3 sequences, about a tenth seen once. This material consisted of PBMCs, taken before TCRalphabeta/CD19-depleted stem cell transplant. The receptor set was obtained from a boy aged 2-9 years with acute lymphoblastic leukemia, due to receive a stem cell transplant.

The V call is TRBV3-1, the J call TRBJ2-1, with D maybe TRBD2 (5 bases). This CDR3 has 14 amino acids. CDR1 and CDR2 (germline): LGHDT, YNNKEL (reference sequence). Trimming took 1 base from V and 3 from J, leaving 7 bases between them. The CDR3 reads CASSQAGSYNEQFF. As DNA, the CDR3 is TGTGCCAGCAGCCAAGCGGGGAGCTACAATGAGCAGTTCTTC.

The V call is TRBV7-2, the J call TRBJ2-7; D uncertain. Germline CDR1 reads SGHTA; CDR2 reads FQGNSA. The CDR3 loop spans 11 amino acids. Trimming shortened V by 2 bases and J by 5 bases, and 4 bases separated the two germline ends. The CDR3 reads CASSLLNEQYF. The DNA of the CDR3 is TGTGCCAGCAGCTTATTAAACGAGCAGTACTTC.

The chain is built from TRBV7-9 and TRBJ2-3; 11 nucleotides match TRBD2. Germline V gives CDR1 SEHNR, CDR2 FQNEAQ (reference sequence). V trimming: 5 bases; J trimming: 7 bases; junction bases outside the gene matches: 8. The CDR3 consists of 15 residues. CDR3 DNA sequence: TGTGCCAGCAGCCCTGTAGCGGGAGGGTCGAATACGCAGTATTTT. It yields the protein CASSPVAGGSNTQYF.

V usage is TRBV4-2 and J usage is TRBJ2-2; a weak D match, TRBD1 (6 bases). The length of the CDR3 is 17 residues. Germline V gives CDR1 LGHNA, CDR2 YNFKEQ. Trimming stripped 4 bases from V and 1 base from J, with 16 bases between. CDR3 amino acids: CASSLGTPKQNTGELFF. CDR3 nucleotides: TGTGCCAGCAGCCTCGGGACACCTAAACAGAACACCGGGGAGCTGTTTTTT.

This clonotype has just a few counts. V and J are TRBV7-9 and TRBJ1-4; 7 nucleotides line up with TRBD1. The CDR3 has 14 amino acids. CDR1 is SEHNR, CDR2 FQNEAQ, per germline (reference sequence). V lost 5 bases to trimming and J lost 5 bases; unmatched junction nucleotides: 5. DNA for the CDR3: TGTGCCAGCAGCCCCGGGACAGTAAATGAAAAACTGTTTTTT. This translates into CASSPGTVNEKLFF.

This clonotype was observed at least ten times. CDR3 amino acids: CASSSGGPLGNEQFF. Written as DNA, the CDR3 is TGTGCCAGCAGCTCAGGGGGACCCCTGGGGAATGAGCAGTTCTTC. The gene calls are TRBV7-3 and TRBJ2-1; 7 bases align to TRBD1. V lost 4 bases to trimming and J lost 7 bases; unmatched junction nucleotides: 10. The CDR3 totals 15 residues. The germline CDR1 and CDR2 sequences are SGHTA and FQGTGA. Looking up the rest from reference TRBV7-3 and TRBJ2-1 gives the full variable domain: GAGVSQTPSNKVTEKGKYVELRCDPISGHTALYWYRQSLGQGPEFLIYFQGTGAADDSGLPNDRFFAVRPEGSVSTLKIQRTERGDSAVYLCASSSGGPLGNEQFFGPGTRLTVL.

This clonotype was observed a handful of times. The chain couples TRBV19 to TRBJ2-2; D unclear. V lost 5 bases, J lost 6 bases, and 7 bases lay in between. The CDR3 is made up of 12 amino acids. CDR1 and CDR2 from the germline V gene are LNHDA and SQIVND (reference sequence). The CDR3, as DNA: TGTGCCAGTAGTTGGCTCTCCGGGGAGCTGTTTTTT. Its protein product is CASSWLSGELFF. Drawing the rest from reference TRBV19 and TRBJ2-2, the complete variable domain is DGGITQSPKYLFRKEGQNVTLSCEQNLNHDAMYWYRQDPGQGLRLIYYSQIVNDFQKGDIAEGYSVSREKKESFPLTVTSAQKNPTAFYLCASSWLSGELFFGEGSRLTVL.

In its sample, this clonotype was seen many times. The genes are TRBV20-1 and TRBJ2-1; 12 nucleotides align to TRBD2. Germline-derived CDR1 and CDR2 are DFQATT and SNEGSKA (reference sequence). V shed 1 base and J 8 bases; nucleotides not matched to a gene: 3. The CDR3 spans 14 residues. The CDR3 region has the DNA TGCAGTGCTAGAGCACTAGCGGGAGGTTATGAGCAGTTCTTC. Its translation: CSARALAGGYEQFF.

This clonotype has a count of ten or more. The gene calls are TRBV18 and TRBJ2-4, with TRBD2 identical over 8 bases. This CDR3 has 16 amino acids. The V and J ends lost 1 base and 2 bases, in that order; junction bases with no gene match: 4. The V gene's germline CDR1 is KGHSH and CDR2 LQKENI. CDR3 nucleotides: TGTGCCAGCTCACCACAAGCGGGAGATCCCAAAAACATTCAGTACTTC. Translated, it gives CASSPQAGDPKNIQYF.

This chain uses TRBV5-1 with TRBJ2-7, with a tentative D call TRBD1 (5 bases). Trimming stripped 6 bases from V and 1 base from J, with 14 bases between. This CDR3 contains 14 residues. The germline V gene has CDR1 SGHRS and CDR2 YFSETQ. As DNA, the CDR3 is TGCGCCAGCAAGGTTGAGACAGTATCCTACGAGCAGTACTTC. This sequence encodes CASKVETVSYEQYF.

J is TRBJ1-5 and V is TRBV12-3 or TRBV12-4; D might be TRBD1 (6 bases). The CDR3 covers 15 residues. Trimming took 5 bases from V and 6 from J, leaving 17 bases between them. The chain's CDR3 is CASSPATGSGQPQHF. The CDR3 DNA reads as TGTGCCAGCAGTCCCGCAACAGGGAGCGGTCAGCCCCAGCATTTT.

The table lists this clonotype with a few counts. The J gene is TRBJ2-3, the V gene TRBV20-1, with a tentative D call TRBD1 (6 bases). Trimming cost V 5 bases and J 2 bases, with 17 bases left between them. This CDR3 has 15 residues. Looked up from germline, CDR1 is DFQATT and CDR2 is SNEGSKA (reference sequence). Here the CDR3 DNA reads TGCAGTGCTTTACAGGGAACTCAAAACACAGATACGCAGTATTTT. This codes for CSALQGTQNTDTQYF.

This clonotype was counted many times. J is TRBJ2-1 and V is TRBV20-1, with D perhaps being TRBD1 or TRBD2 (5 bases each). CDR3 length equals 14 residues. V was cut by 6 bases and J by 7 bases, with 19 bases left in between. Germline V gene sequence: CDR1 DFQATT, CDR2 SNEGSKA (reference sequence). The CDR3 sequence: CSATGTNLGNEQFF. CDR3 DNA: TGCAGTGCAACCGGGACCAACCTTGGGAATGAGCAGTTCTTC.

This chain joins TRBV2 and TRBJ2-4; D perhaps matches TRBD1 (7 bases). Trimming left V 3 bases short and J 1 base short, with 13 bases between. The CDR3 has 16 residues. Germline V CDR1 and CDR2: SNHLY, FYNNEI. This chain's CDR3 is CASSEEGARAKNIQYF. DNA of the CDR3: TGTGCCAGCAGTGAGGAGGGGGCGAGGGCCAAAAACATTCAGTACTTC.

V usage is TRBV20-1 and J usage is TRBJ2-6; 8 nucleotides line up with TRBD1. V shed 6 bases, J shed 0 bases, and the junction held 10 bases outside the gene matches. Germline loops: CDR1 DFQATT, CDR2 SNEGSKA (reference sequence). There are 17 residues in the CDR3. CDR3: CSAQGDRINSGANVLTF. The CDR3, as DNA: TGCAGTGCCCAAGGGGACAGGATTAACTCTGGGGCCAACGTCCTGACTTTC.

This clonotype turned up a few times. The chain has TRBV6-5 and TRBJ2-5, with unresolved D. Trimming took 7 bases from V and 4 from J, leaving 7 bases between them. CDR3 size: 11 residues. Germline-derived CDR1 and CDR2 are MNHEY and SVGAGI. CDR3 sequence (DNA): TGTGCCAGCAATAGAGGAGAGACCCAGTACTTC. Translating gives CASNRGETQYF.

The rearrangement uses TRBV11-2 and TRBJ2-1, with unresolved D. V was trimmed by 0 bases and J by 9 bases, leaving 9 bases between them. The CDR3 is 13 amino acids. Germline loops: CDR1 SGHAT, CDR2 FQNNGV. CDR3 DNA: TGTGCCAGCAGCTTAGACTACCGAGGTGAGCAGTTCTTC. Protein product: CASSLDYRGEQFF.

The V and J genes are TRBV3-1 and TRBJ2-3; TRBD2 might be the D (5 bases). The CDR3 runs 15 residues. With 4 bases removed from V and 0 bases from J, the gap between germline ends came to 11 bases. CDR1 LGHDT and CDR2 YNNKEL come from the germline V gene (reference sequence). CDR3 region: CASSLGLQSTDTQYF. CDR3 nucleotide sequence: TGTGCCAGCAGCCTCGGACTCCAGAGCACAGATACGCAGTATTTT.

This clonotype was detected ten times or more. The chain combines TRBV7-6 with TRBJ2-3; no definite D call. This CDR3 region has 15 residues. V lost 5 bases to trimming and J lost 1 base, with 13 bases between them. Germline lookup yields CDR1 SGHVS and CDR2 FNYEAQ. Here the CDR3 DNA reads TGTGCCAGCAGCGCCGAATCAAGTGGCACAGATACGCAGTATTTT. This gives the protein CASSAESSGTDTQYF.

The CDR3 sequence is CASTLSLVAYEQYF. The DNA of the CDR3 is TGTGCCAGCACCCTCTCTCTCGTTGCCTACGAGCAGTACTTC. V gene TRBV6-2 or TRBV6-3 combines with J gene TRBJ2-7; no clear D gene. This CDR3 has 14 amino acids. The V and J ends lost 7 bases and 2 bases respectively, with 15 bases between them. Germline CDR1 reads MNHEY; CDR2 reads SVGEGT.

This chain links TRBV5-1 with TRBJ1-2; D gene ambiguous. V shed 5 bases and J shed 8 bases, with 19 bases lying between them. The CDR3 spans 14 residues. Germline values: CDR1 SGHRS, CDR2 YFSETQ. The DNA of the CDR3 is TGCGCCAGCAGTTCCCCGGGGAGTAAGATCGGCTACACCTTC. Amino acids: CASSSPGSKIGYTF. The full variable domain, in which reference TRBV5-1 and TRBJ1-2 provide the parts outside the CDR3, is KAGVTQTPRYLIKTRGQQVTLSCSPISGHRSVSWYQQTPGQGLQFLFEYFSETQRNKGNFPGRFSGRQFSNSRSEMNVSTLELGDSALYLCASSSPGSKIGYTFGSGTRLTVV.